This section outlines one T cell receptor beta chain sequence together with its context. This sample was taken from a study of T cell clones after liver transplantation. Background on the study: Liver transplant recipients had immunosuppression withdrawal attempted within 2 years. Timepoints were pre-transplant, pre-withdrawal, and after withdrawal was completed or failed.

Only in-frame clones appear in the TCRdb table, and some are missing; sequencing was by immunoSEQ multiplex PCR. The data show 50,000 or so clones, over 55% seen once. V dropped 5 bases and J dropped 4 bases, with 16 bases sitting between them. The germline V gene has CDR1 SGHVS and CDR2 FNYEAQ. The CDR3 spans 15 residues. This TCR was recovered from a human patient who received a liver transplant. Some T cells may be supplied by the graft donor. This material consisted of CD4+ T cells from blood, taken approximately 54 months after liver transplant. V usage is TRBV7-6 and J usage is TRBJ2-3, with D possibly being TRBD1 (5 bases). The CDR3 reads CASSPPQGAADTQYF. DNA of the CDR3: TGTGCCAGCAGCCCCCCTCAAGGGGCAGCAGATACGCAGTATTTT.